This entry lists 12 T cell receptor beta chains sequenced from one sample in a study of blood T cells in healthy people across ages. Together with a sample-barcoded 5' primer, a J-beta primer mix was included in a second PCR lasting roughly 7 to 11 cycles. TCRdb called the 5' RACE reads again in MiXCR, with one record for every CDR3 protein. The top ten clones hold roughly 18% of a sample with around 800,000 distinct CDR3 sequences, less than 60% of them seen once. Sequencing input: blood. The receptors stem from a man older than 75 in good health.

Many counts were recorded for this clonotype. This chain uses TRBV5-1 with TRBJ2-7, with 9 bases matching TRBD2. Trimming cost V 3 bases and J 2 bases; bases outside gene matches: 3. CDR3 length: 14 amino acids. Germline values: CDR1 SGHRS, CDR2 YFSETQ. CDR3 protein: CASSSTSGTYEQYF. CDR3 DNA sequence: TGCGCCAGCAGCTCGACTAGCGGTACCTACGAGCAGTACTTC.

The genes are TRBV12-3 or TRBV12-4 and TRBJ2-5; 11 bases are shared with TRBD2. The CDR3 consists of 15 residues. Trimming at V came to 6 bases and at J to 7 bases, leaving 10 bases not matched to a gene. The CDR3 loop reads CASSPLLAGEATQYF. The CDR3 bases are TGTGCCAGCAGCCCCTTACTAGCGGGAGAGGCGACCCAGTACTTC.

The chain couples TRBV27 to TRBJ2-3; 8 bases agree with TRBD1. The CDR3 runs to 15 residues. V gave up 3 bases and J gave up 5 bases; unmatched junction bases: 7. Looked up from germline, CDR1 is MNHEY and CDR2 is SMNVEV (reference sequence). The CDR3: CASSFTGGRGDTQYF. CDR3 in DNA: TGTGCCAGCAGTTTCACAGGGGGGCGAGGAGATACGCAGTATTTT.

The J gene is TRBJ2-3, the V gene TRBV12-3 or TRBV12-4, with 14 positions matching TRBD2. V was clipped by 8 bases and J by 4 bases; unmatched bases: 5. This CDR3 has 15 residues. CDR3: CASGRTSGRSDTQYF. The CDR3 DNA reads TGTGCCAGCGGAAGGACTAGCGGGAGGTCAGATACGCAGTATTTT.

This clonotype was detected once. The chain joins TRBV6-4 to TRBJ2-1; 14 bases fit TRBD2. The CDR3 has 15 residues. The germline V gene has CDR1 MRHNA and CDR2 SNTAGT. V trimming: 4 bases; J trimming: 8 bases; junction bases outside the gene matches: 4. The CDR3: CASSVGTSGSDEQFF. The CDR3 DNA reads TGTGCCAGCAGTGTTGGGACTAGCGGGAGCGATGAGCAGTTCTTC.

This chain connects TRBV4-1 to TRBJ2-3; 7 positions match TRBD2. J was trimmed by 4 bases and V by 0 bases; bases with no gene match: 7. Germline loops: CDR1 MGHRA, CDR2 YSYEKL. The CDR3 has 16 residues. The CDR3 DNA reads TGCGCCAGCAGCCAAGAGAGCGGGACCCTACCAGATACGCAGTATTTT. Residues: CASSQESGTLPDTQYF.

The sample holds a few counts of this clonotype. The chain is built from TRBV6-2 or TRBV6-3 and TRBJ2-7, with a possible D match to TRBD1 (5 bases). CDR3 size: 14 residues. The V gene lost 5 bases and the J gene lost 0 bases, with 11 bases spanning the gap. Germline-derived CDR1 and CDR2 are MNHEY and SVGEGT. CDR3 coding DNA: TGTGCCAGCAGTGACAAGACAGACTCCTACGAGCAGTACTTC. It encodes CASSDKTDSYEQYF.

The chain has TRBV5-1 and TRBJ2-5, with 8 bases identical to TRBD1. CDR1 and CDR2 from the germline V gene are SGHRS and YFSETQ. The J segment lost 5 bases and the V segment lost 4 bases, leaving 10 bases of the junction unmatched. The CDR3 is 15 residues long. CDR3 in DNA: TGCGCCAGCAGCCCTACCCGGACAGGGAGGGAGACCCAGTACTTC. Translated, it gives CASSPTRTGRETQYF.

This clonotype appeared a single time. A much larger clone sits a single nucleotide away, making a read error possible. The V call is TRBV4-3, the J call TRBJ2-5, with D possibly TRBD2 on 6 matching bases. Germline values: CDR1 LGHNA, CDR2 YSLEER. CDR3 size: 16 residues. CDR3 region: CASSQLWRGDQEIQYF. In DNA, the CDR3 is TGCGCCAGCAGCCAACTCTGGAGGGGAGACCAAGAGATCCAGTACTTC.

This clonotype was seen a few times. The J gene is TRBJ2-2, the V gene TRBV27, with 7 bases that match TRBD1. CDR1 is MNHEY, CDR2 SMNVEV, per germline (reference sequence). The J segment lost 5 bases and the V segment lost 6 bases, leaving 3 bases of the junction unmatched. This CDR3 is built from 13 residues. This CDR3 reads CASRTGRTGELFF. CDR3 in DNA: TGTGCCAGCAGGACAGGGAGAACCGGGGAGCTGTTTTTT.

This sequence joins TRBV4-1 and TRBJ2-7; D gene unclear. V shed 1 base and J shed 0 bases, with 16 bases lying between them. Looked up from germline, CDR1 is MGHRA and CDR2 is YSYEKL. The CDR3 extends over 17 amino acids. The CDR3 here is CASSQGLVQGGSYEQYF. CDR3 DNA sequence: TGCGCCAGCAGCCAAGGATTAGTGCAAGGCGGCTCCTACGAGCAGTACTTC.

V gene TRBV29-1 combines with J gene TRBJ1-4; no clear D gene. Germline CDR1 SQVTM, CDR2 ANQGSEA. V lost 0 bases and J lost 2, with 7 bases in between. The CDR3 contains 14 residues. As DNA, the CDR3 is TGCAGCGTTGAAGATCCCGGGACTAATGAAAAACTGTTTTTT. It codes for CSVEDPGTNEKLFF.